This T cell receptor (beta chain) was identified during a study of T cell responses to AZD1222 COVID-19 vaccine. On this clone itself: Its cognate antigen is unknown. Other DNA variants within this sample encode the same CDR3.

Study conclusions and caveats: Nearly half of spike-specific TCRs reportedly target variant regions that are unmutated in the B.1.351 and B.1.1.7 variants.

Trimming removed 2 bases from V and 7 bases from J, with 8 bases in between. Germline CDR1 and CDR2: SEHNR and FQNEAQ (reference sequence). CDR3 length: 12 amino acids. Using immunoSEQ multiplex PCR, the repertoire was profiled, and TCRdb retains in-frame clones only, with some absent. The table has about 120,000 clones, over 80% seen once. Sample: peripheral blood, taken on day 0 of AZD1222 vaccination. The clonotype was recovered from an adult in good health. The V gene is TRBV7-9, the J gene TRBJ1-2; D is uncertain. As DNA, the CDR3 is TGTGCCAGCAGCTTATTAGCTGGTGGCTACACCTTC. It is translated as CASSLLAGGYTF.